This T cell receptor beta chain derives from a study of blood T cells in healthy people across ages. Study-wide points: Unsorted PBMC material precluded a definitive naive versus antigen-experienced comparison.

CDR1 and CDR2 (germline): SNHLY, FYNNEI. The CDR3 consists of 15 residues. V trimming: 4 bases; J trimming: 4 bases; junction bases outside the gene matches: 8. Regarding this clonotype: Its antigen remains unknown.

Sample-barcoded 5' priming and a J-beta primer mix drove a second PCR of about 6 to 12 cycles. A template-switch adaptor that had 12 random nucleotides put a tag on each cDNA molecule. Researchers report that each sample yielded at least 2.5 million CDR3-containing paired-end reads. MiXCR was run by TCRdb on the 5' RACE reads, yielding one entry per CDR3 protein. The sample carries over a million distinct CDR3 sequences, approximately 39% recorded once. The chain combines TRBV2 with TRBJ2-7; 9 bases are shared with TRBD2. The clonotype was recovered from a woman under 30 in good health. The sequencing input was blood. DNA for the CDR3: TGTGCCAGCAGTGTTGGTAGCGGGAGTGTTTACGAGCAGTACTTC. It specifies CASSVGSGSVYEQYF.